This TCR beta chain was captured by sequencing in a study of T cell responses to AZD1222 COVID-19 vaccine. The study, taken as a whole, reports: Donors were largely white British and mainly female; clonal diversity was possibly underestimated.

Data came from immunoSEQ multiplex PCR; TCRdb stores just in-frame clones and leaves some out. Of about 100,000 clones listed, approximately 89% were seen once; the top ten hold roughly 3.3%. After removal of 5 bases from V and 1 base from J, the junction contained 13 bases not matched to a gene. This CDR3 is 19 amino acids long. The germline V gene has CDR1 KGHDR and CDR2 SFDVKD. In the case of this clone: Its antigen is unknown.

The input for sequencing was peripheral blood, taken 28 days after the second dose of the MenACWY control vaccine. This clonotype was obtained from an adult who received the MenACWY meningococcal vaccine as a control. The V and J genes are TRBV24-1 and TRBJ1-1, with TRBD1 identical over 12 bases. The DNA of the CDR3 is TGTGCCACCAGTGGCACGCCGGGACAGGGGGCGCGGAGGAACACTGAAGCTTTCTTT. The encoded protein is CATSGTPGQGARRNTEAFF.